The 10 T cell receptor beta chains below were found in one sample sequenced in a study of cytomegalovirus exposure and HLA in healthy donors. It was with 60 Vbeta and 13 Jbeta primers that the PCR ran. TCRdb's copy holds only in-frame clones and misses some; the assay was immunoSEQ multiplex PCR. Of 130,000 or so clones in the sample, over 75% are singletons; the top ten hold roughly 0.5%. Specimen: PBMCs. Receptors were obtained from a woman between 35 and 50 years old in good health and CMV-seronegative.

The count of this clone is one. CDR3 nucleotide sequence: TGCGCCAGCAGCTTGGACCAGAACTATGGCTACACCTTC. Its protein product is CASSLDQNYGYTF. The chain employs TRBV5-1 and TRBJ1-2, with D unclear. CDR1 and CDR2 (germline): SGHRS, YFSETQ. The CDR3 spans 13 residues. The ends were cut back, 0 bases at V and 2 bases at J, with 5 bases in the middle. Variable domain in full (rest from reference TRBV5-1 and TRBJ1-2): KAGVTQTPRYLIKTRGQQVTLSCSPISGHRSVSWYQQTPGQGLQFLFEYFSETQRNKGNFPGRFSGRQFSNSRSEMNVSTLELGDSALYLCASSLDQNYGYTFGSGTRLTVV.

V usage is TRBV6-1 and J usage is TRBJ1-4; 7 bases are shared with TRBD1. Trimming cost V 6 bases and J 4 bases; bases outside gene matches: 8. CDR1 and CDR2 from the germline V gene are MNHNS and SASEGT. CDR3 length equals 15 residues. CDR3 residues: CASSLTDRNNEKLFF. CDR3 nucleotides: TGTGCCAGCAGCCTGACGGACAGGAATAATGAAAAACTGTTTTTT.

The chain joins TRBV6-6 to TRBJ1-1; a weak D match, TRBD1 (5 bases). Trimming cost V 5 bases and J 1 base, with 8 bases left between them. The CDR3 runs to 13 residues. Germline CDR1 reads MNHNY; CDR2 reads SVGAGI (reference sequence). The CDR3 loop reads CASSDQGNTEAFF. The CDR3 DNA sequence: TGTGCCAGCAGTGATCAGGGGAACACTGAAGCTTTCTTT.

This clone was seen only once. The chain links TRBV29-1 to TRBJ1-1; D is undetermined. The V end was cut by 0 bases, the J end by 1 base, with 9 bases between. The CDR3 is 14 amino acids. Germline CDR1 SQVTM, CDR2 ANQGSEA. The CDR3 reads CSVEDRTPNTEAFF. The CDR3 DNA sequence: TGCAGCGTTGAAGATCGGACTCCGAACACTGAAGCTTTCTTT.

The CDR3: CASSPGLAGVGEQFF. The DNA for the CDR3 is TGTGCCAGCAGCCCCGGACTAGCGGGAGTTGGTGAGCAGTTCTTC. This chain joins TRBV11-3 and TRBJ2-1, with 13 positions matching TRBD2. V lost 5 bases to trimming and J lost 9 bases; unmatched junction nucleotides: 7. CDR1 and CDR2 from the germline V gene are SGHNT and YENEEA. CDR3 length: 15 residues.

This clone was seen a single time. The rearrangement uses TRBV21-1 and TRBJ1-2; the table's TRBD1 call for D was not verified on the DNA. TRBV21-1 is deemed a pseudogene. The CDR3 has 16 residues. The CDR3 loop is CASSKEAYITGGGYTF. The CDR3, as DNA: TGTGCCAGCAGCAAAGAAGCTTATATTACAGGGGGCGGCTACACCTTC.

This chain links TRBV6-6 with TRBJ1-6; 11 bases match TRBD1. Germline CDR1 and CDR2: MNHNY and SVGAGI (reference sequence). The CDR3 is 16 residues long. Trimming cost V 2 bases and J 8 bases; bases outside gene matches: 5. CDR3 coding DNA: TGTGCCAGCAGTTACGGGGGACAGGGGGGGCATTCACCCCTCCACTTT. It specifies CASSYGGQGGHSPLHF.

The CDR3 DNA reads as TGTGCCGTAGGCGGGCTAGCGGCATGGGGAGCCGGGGAGCTGTTTTTT. This encodes CAVGGLAAWGAGELFF. The rearrangement links TRBV10-3 to TRBJ2-2, with 7 bases identical to TRBD2. The junction had 18 bases not matched to a gene; V was cut back by 11 bases and J by 6 bases. The length of the CDR3 is 16 residues. Germline loops: CDR1 ENHRY, CDR2 SYGVKD.

The chain recombines TRBV6-5 with TRBJ2-7; tentative D call: TRBD1 (5 bases). V dropped 5 bases and J dropped 0 bases, with 11 bases sitting between them. The V gene's germline CDR1 is MNHEY and CDR2 SVGAGI. CDR3 size: 14 residues. DNA of the CDR3: TGTGCCAGCAGTGGGGCAGGATACTCCTACGAGCAGTACTTC. Its protein product is CASSGAGYSYEQYF.

This chain uses TRBV7-2 with TRBJ2-7, with a possible D match to TRBD2 (5 bases). The germline V gene has CDR1 SGHTA and CDR2 FQGNSA. Trimming shortened V by 0 bases and J by 6 bases, and 12 bases separated the two germline ends. This CDR3 spans 14 amino acids. CDR3 region: CASSLARETGEQYF. In nucleotides, the CDR3 is TGTGCCAGCAGCTTAGCGAGGGAGACGGGCGAGCAGTACTTC.